The clone carrying this TCR beta chain has at least ten counts. Its target is not known. The V and J ends lost 3 bases and 3 bases respectively, with 9 bases between them. The germline gives CDR1 DFQATT, CDR2 SNEGSKA (reference sequence). The CDR3 contains 13 residues. This specimen belongs to a study of CD8 T cells in ankylosing spondylitis. It was by quantitative 5'-RACE with molecular barcodes that TCR beta libraries were made. A single record per CDR3 protein comes from TCRdb applying MiXCR to the 5' RACE reads. Here the sample spans about 240,000 distinct CDR3 sequences, around 9.1% being singletons. Findings of the study overall: Matched ankylosing spondylitis synovial fluid reportedly contained a significantly enriched population of disease-linked clones.

This TCR came from a male donor with ankylosing spondylitis or in good health (not recorded which). V is TRBV20-1 and J is TRBJ1-5; D is uncertain. The sequencing input was blood, either unsorted or a sorted T cell fraction (not recorded which). The CDR3 protein is CSASAGNNQPQHF. As DNA, the CDR3 is TGCAGTGCTAGCGCGGGAAACAATCAGCCCCAGCATTTT.